These T cell receptor beta chains were read from a single sample in a study of regulatory T cells in long-lasting Graves disease. One entry per CDR3 protein, called by TCRdb with MiXCR from the multiplex PCR reads. The sample has fewer than 450,000 distinct CDR3 sequences; around 20% are singletons. Sequencing was performed on peripheral blood mononuclear cells (PBMCs), taken when the disease was refractory, from a patient treated with antithyroid drugs. These receptors were taken from a female donor with Graves disease. Both conserved end residues are trimmed from each CDR3. Each record gives: V gene, J gene, CDR3 protein.

TRBV27	TRBJ1-2	ASSLSWGLTSLINYGYT
TRBV6-2/TRBV6-3	TRBJ1-2	ASRTGGSGYGYT
TRBV2	TRBJ2-5	ASSDGRTGETQY
TRBV6-1	TRBJ1-2	ASSEPGQERYT
TRBV20-1	TRBJ1-5	SARDVQPNQPQH
TRBV12-3/TRBV12-4	TRBJ2-2	ASSLSSLPTGGLF
TRBV28	TRBJ1-5	ASSLTDQPQH
TRBV12-3/TRBV12-4	TRBJ2-3	ASNRGTDTQY
TRBV20-1	TRBJ2-5	SAGIAGGKETQY
TRBV20-1	TRBJ2-7	SASGVAGGYEQY